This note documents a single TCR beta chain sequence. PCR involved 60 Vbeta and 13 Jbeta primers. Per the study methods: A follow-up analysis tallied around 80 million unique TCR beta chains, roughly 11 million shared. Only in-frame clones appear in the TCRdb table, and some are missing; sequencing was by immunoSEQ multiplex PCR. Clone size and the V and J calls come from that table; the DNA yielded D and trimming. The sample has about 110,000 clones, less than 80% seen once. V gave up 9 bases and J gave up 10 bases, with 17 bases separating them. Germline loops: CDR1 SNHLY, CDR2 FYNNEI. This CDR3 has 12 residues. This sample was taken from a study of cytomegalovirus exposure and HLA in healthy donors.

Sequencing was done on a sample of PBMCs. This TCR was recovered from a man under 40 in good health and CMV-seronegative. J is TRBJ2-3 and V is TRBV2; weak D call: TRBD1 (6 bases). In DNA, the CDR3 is TGTGCCAGTGGGGGCCCGGTGTTGGCGCAGTATTTT. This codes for CASGGPVLAQYF.